This T cell receptor (beta chain) was sequenced for a study of T cells after posttransplantation cyclophosphamide. CDR3 length equals 14 residues. Germline CDR1 reads MGHDK; CDR2 reads SYGVNS. Unmatched junction bases numbered 7, after V lost 4 bases and J lost 7 bases. Method: immunoSEQ multiplex PCR; TCRdb's copy keeps in-frame clones and lacks some. Among roughly 17,000 clones listed, roughly 85% were seen once. The rearrangement uses TRBV25-1 and TRBJ1-2, with 9 nucleotides matching TRBD1. The specimen sequenced was memory CD4+ T cells sorted from blood. This sequence originates from a man in his thirties or forties in good health and a related stem cell transplant donor. The CDR3 bases are TGTGCCAGCAGTGGTGGACAGGGGCTCTTTGGCTACACCTTC. Encoded protein: CASSGGQGLFGYTF.